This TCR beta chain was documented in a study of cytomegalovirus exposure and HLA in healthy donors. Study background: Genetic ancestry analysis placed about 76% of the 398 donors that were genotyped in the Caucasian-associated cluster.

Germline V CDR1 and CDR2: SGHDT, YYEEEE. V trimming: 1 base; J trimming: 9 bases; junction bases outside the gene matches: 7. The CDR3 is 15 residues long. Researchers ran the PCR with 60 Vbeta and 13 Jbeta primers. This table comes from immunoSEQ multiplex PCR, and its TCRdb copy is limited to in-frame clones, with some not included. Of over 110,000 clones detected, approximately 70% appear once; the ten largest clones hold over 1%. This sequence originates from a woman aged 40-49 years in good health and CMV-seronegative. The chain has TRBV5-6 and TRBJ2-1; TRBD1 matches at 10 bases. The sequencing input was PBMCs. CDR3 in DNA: TGTGCCAGCAGCTTGAGACAGGGGGCCGGGAGTGAGCAGTTCTTC. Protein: CASSLRQGAGSEQFF. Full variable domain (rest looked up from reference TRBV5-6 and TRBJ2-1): DAGVTQSPTHLIKTRGQQVTLRCSPKSGHDTVSWYQQALGQGPQFIFQYYEEEERQRGNFPDRFSGHQFPNYSSELNVNALLLGDSALYLCASSLRQGAGSEQFFGPGTRLTVL.